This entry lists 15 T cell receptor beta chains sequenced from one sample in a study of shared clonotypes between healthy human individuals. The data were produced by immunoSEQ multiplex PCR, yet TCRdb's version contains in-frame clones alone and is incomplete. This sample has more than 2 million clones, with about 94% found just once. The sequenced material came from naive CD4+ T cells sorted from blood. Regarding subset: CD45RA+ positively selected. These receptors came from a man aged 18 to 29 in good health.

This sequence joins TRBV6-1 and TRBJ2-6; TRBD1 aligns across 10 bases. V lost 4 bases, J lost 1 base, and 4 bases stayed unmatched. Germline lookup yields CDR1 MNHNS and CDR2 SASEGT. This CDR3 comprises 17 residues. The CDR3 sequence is CASSGDRGLSGANVLTF. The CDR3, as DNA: TGTGCCAGCAGTGGGGACAGGGGATTATCTGGGGCCAACGTCCTGACTTTC.

Here the CDR3 reads CASSLARVDWGDRRDTDTQYF. In DNA, the CDR3 is TGCGCCAGCAGCTTGGCCAGGGTGGACTGGGGTGATCGGCGGGACACAGATACGCAGTATTTT. J is TRBJ2-3 and V is TRBV5-1; possible D gene TRBD2, 6 bases. Trimming removed 0 bases at V and 2 bases at J, with 28 bases between. This CDR3 comprises 21 residues. CDR1 is SGHRS, CDR2 YFSETQ, per germline.

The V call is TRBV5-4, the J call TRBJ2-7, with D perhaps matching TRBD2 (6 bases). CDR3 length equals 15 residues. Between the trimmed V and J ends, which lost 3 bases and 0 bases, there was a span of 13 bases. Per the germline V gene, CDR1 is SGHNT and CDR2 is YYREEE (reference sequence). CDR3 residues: CASSSPGLSSYEQYF. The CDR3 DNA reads TGTGCCAGCAGCTCGCCGGGACTTAGCTCCTACGAGCAGTACTTC.

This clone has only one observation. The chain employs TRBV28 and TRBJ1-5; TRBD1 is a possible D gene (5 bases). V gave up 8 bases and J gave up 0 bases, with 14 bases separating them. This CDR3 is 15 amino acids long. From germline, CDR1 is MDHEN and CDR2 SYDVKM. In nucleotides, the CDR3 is TGTGCCAGCTTTGGGGGTGGGGGTAGCAATCAGCCCCAGCATTTT. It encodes CASFGGGGSNQPQHF.

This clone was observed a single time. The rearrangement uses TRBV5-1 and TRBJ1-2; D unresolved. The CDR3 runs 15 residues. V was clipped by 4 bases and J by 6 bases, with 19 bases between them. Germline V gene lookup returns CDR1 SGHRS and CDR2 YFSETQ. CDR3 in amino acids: CASSLPEGSGNGYTF. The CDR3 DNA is TGCGCCAGCAGCCTTCCCGAGGGTTCGGGAAATGGCTACACCTTC.

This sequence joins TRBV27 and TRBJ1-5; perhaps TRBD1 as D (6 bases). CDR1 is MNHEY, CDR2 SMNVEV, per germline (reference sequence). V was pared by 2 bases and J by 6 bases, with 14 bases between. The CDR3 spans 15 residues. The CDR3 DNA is TGTGCCAGCAGTTTAGAGGCAGGGGTGGGTCAGCCCCAGCATTTT. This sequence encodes CASSLEAGVGQPQHF.

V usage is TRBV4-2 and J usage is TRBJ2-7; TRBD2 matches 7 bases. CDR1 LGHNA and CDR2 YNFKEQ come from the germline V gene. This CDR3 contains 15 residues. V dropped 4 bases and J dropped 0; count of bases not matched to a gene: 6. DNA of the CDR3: TGTGCCAGCAGCCCCCTCGGGAGGCCCTCCTACGAGCAGTACTTC. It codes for CASSPLGRPSYEQYF.

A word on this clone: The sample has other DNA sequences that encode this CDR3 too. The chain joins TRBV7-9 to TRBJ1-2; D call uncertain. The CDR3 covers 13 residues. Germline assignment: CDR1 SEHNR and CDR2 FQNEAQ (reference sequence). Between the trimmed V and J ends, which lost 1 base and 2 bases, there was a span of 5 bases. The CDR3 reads CASSLGTNYGYTF. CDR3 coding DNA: TGTGCCAGCAGCTTAGGTACGAACTATGGCTACACCTTC. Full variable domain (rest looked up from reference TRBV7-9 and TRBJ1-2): DTGVSQNPRHKITKRGQNVTFRCDPISEHNRLYWYRQTLGQGPEFLTYFQNEAQLEKSRLLSDRFSAERPKGSFSTLEIQRTEQGDSAMYLCASSLGTNYGYTFGSGTRLTVV.

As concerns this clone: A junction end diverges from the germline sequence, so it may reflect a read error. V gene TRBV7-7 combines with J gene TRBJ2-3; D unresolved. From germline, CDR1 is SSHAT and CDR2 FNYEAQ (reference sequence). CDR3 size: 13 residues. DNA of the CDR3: TGTGCTAGCAGCTTAGATGGCACAGATACGCAGTATTTT. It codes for CASSLDGTDTQYF.

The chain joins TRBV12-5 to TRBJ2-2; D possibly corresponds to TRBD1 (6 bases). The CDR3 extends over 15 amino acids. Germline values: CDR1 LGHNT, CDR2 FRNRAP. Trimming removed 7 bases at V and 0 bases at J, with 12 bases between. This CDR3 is CASAERQANTGELFF. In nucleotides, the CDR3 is TGTGCTAGTGCAGAAAGACAGGCGAACACCGGGGAGCTGTTTTTT.

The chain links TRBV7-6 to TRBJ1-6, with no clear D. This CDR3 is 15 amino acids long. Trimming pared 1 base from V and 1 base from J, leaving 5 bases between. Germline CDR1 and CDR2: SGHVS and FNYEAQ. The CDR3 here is CASSLGQSYNSPLHF. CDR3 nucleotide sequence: TGTGCCAGCAGCTTAGGGCAGTCCTATAATTCACCCCTCCACTTT.

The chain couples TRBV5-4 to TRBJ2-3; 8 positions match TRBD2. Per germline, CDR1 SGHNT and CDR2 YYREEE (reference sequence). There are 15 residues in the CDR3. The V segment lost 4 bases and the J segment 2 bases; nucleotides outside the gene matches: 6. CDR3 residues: CASSRTGGPTDTQYF. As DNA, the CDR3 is TGTGCCAGCAGCCGTACGGGAGGGCCCACAGATACGCAGTATTTT.

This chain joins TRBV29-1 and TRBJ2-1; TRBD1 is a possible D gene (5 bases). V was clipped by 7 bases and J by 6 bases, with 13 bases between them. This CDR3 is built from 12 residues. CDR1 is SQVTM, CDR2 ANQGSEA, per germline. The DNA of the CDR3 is TGCAGCGCCTCCCGGCAGGGCAATGAGCAGTTCTTC. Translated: CSASRQGNEQFF.

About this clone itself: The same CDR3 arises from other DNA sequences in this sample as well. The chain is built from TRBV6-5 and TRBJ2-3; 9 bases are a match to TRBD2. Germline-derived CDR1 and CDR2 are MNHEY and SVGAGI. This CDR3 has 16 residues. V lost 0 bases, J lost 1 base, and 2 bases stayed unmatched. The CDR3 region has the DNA TGTGCCAGCAGTTACTCGGCGGGAGGGGGCACAGATACGCAGTATTTT. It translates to CASSYSAGGGTDTQYF.

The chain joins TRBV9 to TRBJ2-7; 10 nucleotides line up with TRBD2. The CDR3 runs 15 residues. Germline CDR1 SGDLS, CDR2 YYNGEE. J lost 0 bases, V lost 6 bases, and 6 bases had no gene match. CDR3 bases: TGTGCCAGCAACACTAGCGGGGCCGACTCCTACGAGCAGTACTTC. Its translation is CASNTSGADSYEQYF.